This T cell receptor (beta chain) comes out of a study of blood T cell repertoires in COVID-19. Study overall: PBMCs, B-cell-depleted T cells, or T cells were the source of the cDNA or gDNA that made up the material.

Produced via immunoSEQ multiplex PCR; TCRdb's table is partial and in-frame only. Of about 130,000 clones detected, approximately 80% appear once; the ten largest clones hold roughly 10%. V was clipped by 1 base and J by 3 bases, with 15 bases between them. The CDR3 covers 16 residues. CDR1 is MNHEY, CDR2 SVGEGT, per germline. The V gene is TRBV6-2 or TRBV6-3, the J gene TRBJ2-5; possible D gene TRBD1, 6 bases. The sequenced sample was peripheral blood. This receptor was identified in a man aged 40-49 years with active or convalescent COVID-19. The CDR3 DNA is TGTGCCAGCAGTTACTATAGGGGACATACTAAAGAGACCCAGTACTTC. This translates into CASSYYRGHTKETQYF.